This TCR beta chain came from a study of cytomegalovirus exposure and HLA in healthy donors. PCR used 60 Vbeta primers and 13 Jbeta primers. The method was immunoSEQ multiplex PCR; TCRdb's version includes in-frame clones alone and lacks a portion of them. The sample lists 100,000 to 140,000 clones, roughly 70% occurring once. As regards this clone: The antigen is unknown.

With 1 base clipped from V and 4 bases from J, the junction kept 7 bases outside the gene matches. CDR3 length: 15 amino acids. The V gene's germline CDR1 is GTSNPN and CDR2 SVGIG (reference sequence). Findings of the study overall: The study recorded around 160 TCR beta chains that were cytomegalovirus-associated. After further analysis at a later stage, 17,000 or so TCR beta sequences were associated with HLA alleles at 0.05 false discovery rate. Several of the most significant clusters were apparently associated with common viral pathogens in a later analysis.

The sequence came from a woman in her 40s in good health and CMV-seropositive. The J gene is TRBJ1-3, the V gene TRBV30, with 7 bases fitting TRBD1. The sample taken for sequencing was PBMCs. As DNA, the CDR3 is TGTGCCTGGAGTGGGGGGGACAGCAAAGGAAACACCATATATTTT. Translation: CAWSGGDSKGNTIYF.